The following is a T cell receptor beta chain sequence with its context. The data were obtained in a study of blood T cell repertoires in COVID-19. Study-level background: The United States, Italy and Spain were the sources of the acute and convalescent COVID-19 samples. PBMCs, B-cell-depleted T cells, or T cells were the source of the cDNA or gDNA that made up the material.

Germline lookup yields CDR1 SGHDN and CDR2 FVKESK. This CDR3 comprises 14 residues. V lost 0 bases and J lost 7, with 7 bases in between. The authors' processing: How many nucleated cells were present was estimated from reference gene primer amplification. TCRdb's table, derived via immunoSEQ multiplex PCR, lists solely in-frame clones and lacks some. V and J calls and clone size are as listed in that table; D and trimming were resolved from the DNA. The sample holds about 54,000 clones; approximately 81% are singletons and the top ten take over 2%. This clonotype originated in a middle-aged man with acute or convalescent COVID-19. The chain uses TRBV14 and TRBJ1-6; maybe TRBD1 (6 bases). Sequencing used peripheral blood. The CDR3 coding sequence is TGTGCCAGCAGCCAAGATAGGGGGAATTCACCCCTCCACTTT. Protein: CASSQDRGNSPLHF.